The sequence of this T cell receptor beta chain was determined in a study of cytomegalovirus exposure and HLA in healthy donors. The study's findings and limits: By a later analysis, the bulk of CMV-associated TCR beta chains appeared HLA-restricted. TCR beta V- and J-gene trimming was later associated with a missense DCLRE1C variant.

Nominally healthy donors were sampled, though unrecorded immune exposures were likely. Trimming cost V 5 bases and J 1 base; bases outside gene matches: 8. The CDR3 totals 16 residues. Germline V gene sequence: CDR1 SNHLY, CDR2 FYNNEI. With respect to this clone: Its antigen is not known.

Primers included in the PCR were 60 Vbeta and 13 Jbeta primers. Clones were sequenced by immunoSEQ multiplex PCR, and TCRdb holds only the in-frame ones, with some missing. The sample holds about 92,000 clones; about four fifths are singletons and the top ten take about 5.6%. Source material: PBMCs. The V gene is TRBV2, the J gene TRBJ1-1, with 9 bases matching TRBD1. This receptor was obtained from a woman aged 18 to 35 in good health and CMV-seropositive. CDR3 sequence reads: CASSPPGQGSNTEAFF. DNA for the CDR3: TGTGCCAGCAGTCCCCCCGGACAGGGGTCGAACACTGAAGCTTTCTTT.